The 3 T cell receptor beta chains in this list originate from one sample, sequenced in a study of T cells in Graves' hyperthyroidism and ophthalmopathy. It was RNA transcripts that yielded the amplified TCR beta CDR3 regions. Primed by the HTBI set, a first-round RT-PCR was run on the TCR CDR3. Via MiXCR, TCRdb re-called the multiplex PCR reads, giving one row per CDR3 protein. This sample yields 610,000 or so distinct CDR3 sequences, of which 35% to 55% are seen a single time; about 8.3% belongs to the top ten. The sequenced sample was peripheral blood or thyroid tissue (not recorded which). The origin of the receptors is a woman aged 18-30 years with Graves' hyperthyroidism.

The sample holds a few counts of this clonotype. This chain's CDR3 is CASSSRVAGGPGNEQYF. The CDR3 bases are TGTGCCAGTAGTTCCCGAGTAGCGGGAGGGCCTGGGAATGAGCAGTACTTC. This sequence joins TRBV19 and TRBJ2-7; 11 bases fit TRBD2. Germline V CDR1 and CDR2: LNHDA, SQIVND (reference sequence). The V segment lost 5 bases and the J segment 7 bases; nucleotides outside the gene matches: 16. The CDR3 is made up of 17 amino acids.

This clonotype came up many times. This chain's CDR3 is CASSGGQNSYEQYF. CDR3 sequence (DNA): TGCGCCAGCAGCGGGGGACAGAACTCCTACGAGCAGTACTTC. The chain has TRBV5-1 and TRBJ2-7; the match to TRBD1 covers 7 bases. V shed 4 bases, J shed 0 bases, and the junction held 4 bases outside the gene matches. Germline V gene lookup returns CDR1 SGHRS and CDR2 YFSETQ. CDR3 length: 14 residues. Based on the CDR3 plus reference TRBV5-1 and TRBJ2-7, the full variable domain is KAGVTQTPRYLIKTRGQQVTLSCSPISGHRSVSWYQQTPGQGLQFLFEYFSETQRNKGNFPGRFSGRQFSNSRSEMNVSTLELGDSALYLCASSGGQNSYEQYFGPGTRLTVT.

This clonotype was counted many times. The chain joins TRBV25-1 to TRBJ1-4, with D perhaps matching TRBD1 (5 bases). The V end lost 3 bases, the J end lost 3 bases, and 11 bases lay between the germline ends. The CDR3 length is 15 residues. CDR1 and CDR2 (germline): MGHDK, SYGVNS. The CDR3 loop reads CASSDGREANEKLFF. CDR3 bases: TGTGCCAGCAGTGACGGCAGGGAAGCTAATGAAAAACTGTTTTTT.